The sequence of this T cell receptor (beta chain) was determined in a study of human T cells and chemical hapten exposure. A few counts support this clonotype. Specified time point: patch test 1, 2 weeks after DPC sensitization. Indicated treatment: therapeutic diphenylcyclopropenone sensitization with weekly scalp DPC. CDR1 and CDR2 (germline): LGHNT, FRNRAP. CDR3 length: 16 residues. Trimming removed 2 bases from V and 5 bases from J; junction bases left unmatched: 8. TCRdb processed the RACE reads anew with MiXCR; each CDR3 protein has one entry. The repertoire holds roughly 180,000 distinct CDR3 sequences, with 20% to 25% as singletons.

This sequence originates from a woman in her 50s with alopecia areata. Some clones in this sample may be carry-over from other donors' samples. The sample was whole blood, taken in connection with sensitization to the hapten diphenylcyclopropenone (DPC). The chain employs TRBV12-5 and TRBJ2-5; 10 nucleotides agree with TRBD1. CDR3 amino acids: CASGLLRQGAGETQYF. The CDR3 DNA reads TGTGCTAGTGGTTTGCTTCGACAGGGGGCCGGGGAGACCCAGTACTTC. The variable domain in full, completed from reference TRBV12-5 and TRBJ2-5, reads DARVTQTPRHKVTEMGQEVTMRCQPILGHNTVFWYRQTMMQGLELLAYFRNRAPLDDSGMPKDRFSAEMPDATLATLKIQPSEPRDSAVYFCASGLLRQGAGETQYFGPGTRLLVL.